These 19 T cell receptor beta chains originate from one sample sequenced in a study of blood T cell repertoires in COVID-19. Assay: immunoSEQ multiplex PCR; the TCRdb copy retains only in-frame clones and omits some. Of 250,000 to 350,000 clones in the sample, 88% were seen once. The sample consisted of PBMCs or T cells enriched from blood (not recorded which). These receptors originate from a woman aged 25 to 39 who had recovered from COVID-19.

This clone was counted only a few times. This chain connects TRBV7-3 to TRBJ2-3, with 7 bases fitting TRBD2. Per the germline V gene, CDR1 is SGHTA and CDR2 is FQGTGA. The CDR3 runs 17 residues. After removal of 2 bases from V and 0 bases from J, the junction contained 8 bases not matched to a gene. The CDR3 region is CASSLGGGITSTDTQYF. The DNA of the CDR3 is TGTGCCAGCAGCTTAGGCGGGGGAATTACTAGCACAGATACGCAGTATTTT.

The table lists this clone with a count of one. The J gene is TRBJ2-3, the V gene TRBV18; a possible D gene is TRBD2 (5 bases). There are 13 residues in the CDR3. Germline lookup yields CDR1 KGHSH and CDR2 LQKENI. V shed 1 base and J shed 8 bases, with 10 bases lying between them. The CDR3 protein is CASSPQGVRTQYF. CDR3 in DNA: TGTGCCAGCTCACCACAGGGAGTACGTACGCAGTATTTT.

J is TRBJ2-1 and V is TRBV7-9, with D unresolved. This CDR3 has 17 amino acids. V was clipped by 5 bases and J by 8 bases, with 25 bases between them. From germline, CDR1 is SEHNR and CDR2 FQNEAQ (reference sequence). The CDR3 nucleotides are TGTGCCAGCAGCCCCAAACGATTAGAAACCGGAGACCATGAGCAGTTCTTC. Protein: CASSPKRLETGDHEQFF.

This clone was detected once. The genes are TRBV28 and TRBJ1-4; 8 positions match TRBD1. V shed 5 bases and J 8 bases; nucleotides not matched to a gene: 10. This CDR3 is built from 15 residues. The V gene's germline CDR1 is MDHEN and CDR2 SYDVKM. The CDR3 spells CASSRPPGQGEKLFF. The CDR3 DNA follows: TGTGCCAGCAGTAGACCGCCAGGACAGGGAGAAAAACTGTTTTTT.

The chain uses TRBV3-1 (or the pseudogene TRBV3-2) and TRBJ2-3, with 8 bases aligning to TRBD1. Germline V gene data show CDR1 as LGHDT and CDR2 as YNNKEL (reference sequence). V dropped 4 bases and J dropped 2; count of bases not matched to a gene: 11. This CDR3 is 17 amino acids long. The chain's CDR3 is CASSPLWQGASTDTQYF. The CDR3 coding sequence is TGTGCCAGCAGCCCTTTGTGGCAGGGGGCCTCCACAGATACGCAGTATTTT.

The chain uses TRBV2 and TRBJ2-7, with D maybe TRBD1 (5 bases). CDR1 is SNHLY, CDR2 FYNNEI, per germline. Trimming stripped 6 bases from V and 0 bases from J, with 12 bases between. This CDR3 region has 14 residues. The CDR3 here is CASRGPTSSYEQYF. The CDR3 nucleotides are TGTGCCAGCAGGGGGCCGACAAGCTCCTACGAGCAGTACTTC.

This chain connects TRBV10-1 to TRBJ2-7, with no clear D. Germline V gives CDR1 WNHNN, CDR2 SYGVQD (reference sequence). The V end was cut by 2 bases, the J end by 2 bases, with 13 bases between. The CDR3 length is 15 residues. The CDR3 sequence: CASSEGPTETYEQYF. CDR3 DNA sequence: TGCGCCAGCAGTGAGGGGCCCACTGAGACCTACGAGCAGTACTTC.

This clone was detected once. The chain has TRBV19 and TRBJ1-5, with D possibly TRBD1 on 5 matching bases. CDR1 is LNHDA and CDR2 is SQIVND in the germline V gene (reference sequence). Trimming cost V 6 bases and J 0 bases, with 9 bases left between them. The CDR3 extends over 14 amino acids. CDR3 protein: CASRGGNSNQPQHF. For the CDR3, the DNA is TGTGCCAGTAGGGGGGGAAATAGCAATCAGCCCCAGCATTTT.

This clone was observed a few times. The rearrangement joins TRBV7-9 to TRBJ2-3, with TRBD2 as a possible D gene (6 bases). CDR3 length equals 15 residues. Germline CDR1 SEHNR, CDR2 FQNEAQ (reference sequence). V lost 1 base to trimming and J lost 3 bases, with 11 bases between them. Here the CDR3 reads CASSLVPRETDTQYF. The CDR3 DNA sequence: TGTGCCAGCAGCTTAGTTCCCCGGGAGACAGATACGCAGTATTTT.

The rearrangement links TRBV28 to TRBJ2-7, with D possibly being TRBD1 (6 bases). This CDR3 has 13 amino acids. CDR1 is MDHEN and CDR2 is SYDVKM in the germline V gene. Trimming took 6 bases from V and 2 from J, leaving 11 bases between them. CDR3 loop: CASRQGRPYEQYF. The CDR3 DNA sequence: TGTGCCAGCAGACAGGGAAGACCCTACGAGCAGTACTTC. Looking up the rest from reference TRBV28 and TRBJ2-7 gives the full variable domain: DVKVTQSSRYLVKRTGEKVFLECVQDMDHENMFWYRQDPGLGLRLIYFSYDVKMKEKGDIPEGYSVSREKKERFSLILESASTNQTSMYLCASRQGRPYEQYFGPGTRLTVT.

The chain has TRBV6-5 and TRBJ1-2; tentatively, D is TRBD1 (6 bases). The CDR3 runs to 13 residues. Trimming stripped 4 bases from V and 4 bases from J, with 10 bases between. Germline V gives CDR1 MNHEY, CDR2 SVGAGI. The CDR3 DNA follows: TGTGCCAGCAGTTTAGGGGGACCCTATGGCTACACCTTC. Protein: CASSLGGPYGYTF.

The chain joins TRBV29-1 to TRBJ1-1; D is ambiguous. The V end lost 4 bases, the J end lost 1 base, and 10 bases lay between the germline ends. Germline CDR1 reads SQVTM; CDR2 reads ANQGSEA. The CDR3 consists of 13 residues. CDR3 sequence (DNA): TGCAGCGTTGCTGGGAGGGCGAACACTGAAGCTTTCTTT. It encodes CSVAGRANTEAFF.

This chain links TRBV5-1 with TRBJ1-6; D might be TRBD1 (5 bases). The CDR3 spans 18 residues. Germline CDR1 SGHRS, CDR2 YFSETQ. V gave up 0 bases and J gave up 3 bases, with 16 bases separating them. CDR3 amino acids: CASSLASAGLYYNSPLHF. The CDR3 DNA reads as TGCGCCAGCAGCTTGGCCTCAGCGGGGCTGTACTATAATTCACCCCTCCACTTT. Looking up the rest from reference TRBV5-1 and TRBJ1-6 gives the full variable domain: KAGVTQTPRYLIKTRGQQVTLSCSPISGHRSVSWYQQTPGQGLQFLFEYFSETQRNKGNFPGRFSGRQFSNSRSEMNVSTLELGDSALYLCASSLASAGLYYNSPLHFGNGTRLTVT.

CDR3 sequence: CASSPTGGSTEAFF. DNA of the CDR3: TGTGCCAGCAGCCCTACAGGGGGGTCCACTGAAGCTTTCTTT. The chain uses TRBV7-8 and TRBJ1-1; TRBD1 aligns across 8 bases. Germline V gene lookup returns CDR1 SGHVS and CDR2 FQNEAQ. J lost 4 bases, V lost 5 bases, and 6 bases had no gene match. CDR3 length: 14 amino acids.

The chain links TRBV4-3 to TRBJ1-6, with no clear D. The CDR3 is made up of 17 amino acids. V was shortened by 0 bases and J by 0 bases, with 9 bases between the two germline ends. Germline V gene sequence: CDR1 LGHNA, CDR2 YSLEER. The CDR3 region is CASSQDLSSSYNSPLHF. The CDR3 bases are TGCGCCAGCAGCCAAGATCTGAGTAGCTCCTATAATTCACCCCTCCACTTT.

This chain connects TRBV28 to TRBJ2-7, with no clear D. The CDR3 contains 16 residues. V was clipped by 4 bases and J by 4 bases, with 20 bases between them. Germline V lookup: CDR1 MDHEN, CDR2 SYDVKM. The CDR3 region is CASSSRVAHLRYEQYF. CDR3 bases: TGTGCCAGCAGTTCCCGAGTGGCTCACCTCAGGTACGAGCAGTACTTC.

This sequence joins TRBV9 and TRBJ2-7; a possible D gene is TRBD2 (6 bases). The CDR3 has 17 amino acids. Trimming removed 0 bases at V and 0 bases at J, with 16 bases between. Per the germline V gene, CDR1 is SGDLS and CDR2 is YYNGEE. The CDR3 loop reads CASSVGDWGTYSYEQYF. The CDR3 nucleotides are TGTGCCAGCAGCGTAGGTGATTGGGGGACTTACTCCTACGAGCAGTACTTC.

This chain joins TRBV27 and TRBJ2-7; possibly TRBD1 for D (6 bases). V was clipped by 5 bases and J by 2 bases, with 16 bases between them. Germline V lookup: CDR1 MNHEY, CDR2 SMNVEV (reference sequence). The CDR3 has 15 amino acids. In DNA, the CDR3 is TGTGCCAGCAGTCCCGTCGGGACACCCGCCTACGAGCAGTACTTC. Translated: CASSPVGTPAYEQYF.

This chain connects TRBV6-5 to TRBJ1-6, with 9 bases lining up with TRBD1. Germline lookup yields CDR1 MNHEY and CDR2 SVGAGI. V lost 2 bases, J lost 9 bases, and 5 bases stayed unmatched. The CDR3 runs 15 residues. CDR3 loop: CASSYAGQGGSPLHF. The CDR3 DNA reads TGTGCCAGCAGTTACGCGGGACAGGGAGGTTCACCCCTCCACTTT.